Following are 6 T cell receptor beta chains from one sample sequenced in a study of cytomegalovirus exposure and HLA in healthy donors. Vbeta (60) and Jbeta (13) primers were used in the PCR. The data were produced by immunoSEQ multiplex PCR, yet TCRdb's version contains in-frame clones alone and is incomplete. The profile shows about 190,000 clones, under 85% of them singletons. The sequencing input was PBMCs. These receptor sequences come from a young woman in good health and CMV-seronegative.

This clone came up a few times. The chain links TRBV11-2 to TRBJ2-1, with a tentative D call TRBD2 (6 bases). With 1 base removed from V and 12 bases from J, the gap between germline ends came to 13 bases. Looked up from germline, CDR1 is SGHAT and CDR2 is FQNNGV. This CDR3 is built from 13 residues. The CDR3 DNA reads TGTGCCAGCAGCTTAGTAAACGGGAGCGGGCAGTTCTTC. Translating gives CASSLVNGSGQFF.

The gene calls are TRBV6-4 and TRBJ2-7, with D possibly being TRBD2 (6 bases). The CDR3 covers 14 residues. CDR1 and CDR2 (germline): MRHNA, SNTAGT. Between the trimmed V and J ends, which lost 4 bases and 0 bases, there was a span of 10 bases. The DNA of the CDR3 is TGTGCCAGCAGTGTGCCGGGGGTCTCCTACGAGCAGTACTTC. Its translation is CASSVPGVSYEQYF.

The gene calls are TRBV5-5 and TRBJ1-6; TRBD1 is a possible D gene (5 bases). The CDR3 loop spans 14 amino acids. In germline, CDR1 is SGHKS, CDR2 YYEKEE (reference sequence). The germline V and J ends were trimmed by 0 bases and 5 bases, with 6 bases remaining between them. In DNA form, the CDR3 reads TGTGCCAGCAGCTTGGCAGGGAATAATTCACCCCTCCACTTT. It codes for CASSLAGNNSPLHF.

This chain connects TRBV9 to TRBJ2-1, with 8 bases fitting TRBD2. This CDR3 is built from 16 residues. After removal of 1 base from V and 9 bases from J, the junction contained 12 bases not matched to a gene. Germline V lookup: CDR1 SGDLS, CDR2 YYNGEE. The CDR3 spells CASSVPNGLAYTEQFF. The CDR3 nucleotides read TGTGCCAGCAGCGTACCAAACGGACTAGCTTATACTGAGCAGTTCTTC.

The chain links TRBV5-4 to TRBJ2-2, with D possibly matching TRBD2 (5 bases). V was clipped by 1 base and J by 7 bases, with 8 bases between them. CDR3 length equals 13 residues. Germline-derived CDR1 and CDR2 are SGHNT and YYREEE (reference sequence). Here the CDR3 DNA reads TGTGCCAGCAGCTTGTTCGGGATCGGGGAGCTGTTTTTT. Residues: CASSLFGIGELFF.

The CDR3 region has the DNA TGTGCCAGCAGCTTAAATGCGTTCCAGCGGGGGGGCGGGGAGCAGTTCTTC. This translates into CASSLNAFQRGGGEQFF. The V and J genes are TRBV7-3 and TRBJ2-1; 10 nucleotides line up with TRBD2. This CDR3 spans 17 amino acids. V trimming: 1 base; J trimming: 10 bases; junction bases outside the gene matches: 13. Germline values: CDR1 SGHTA, CDR2 FQGTGA.